Listed below are T cell receptor beta chains from one sample, sequenced in a study of cytomegalovirus exposure and HLA in healthy donors. Here immunoSEQ multiplex PCR was the method, and the copy in TCRdb shows in-frame clones only, minus some. The top ten clones hold just over 3% of a sample with under 65,000 clones, approximately 86% of them seen once. Material: PBMCs. Receptors were obtained from a young woman in good health and CMV-seronegative. CDR3s include the opening cysteine and the closing phenylalanine or tryptophan. The D gene is left open where the match is weak. Size tells how often a clone was seen (once, few, many) or the class of an expanded clone, and some rows leave it out.

-	-	TRBV27	TRBJ1-1	TGTGCCAGCAGTTTGGGCAGTGAAGCTTTCTTT	CASSLGSEAFF
TRBD1	-	TRBV28	TRBJ2-5	TGTGCCAGCAGTGGGACAGGGTACCAAGAGACCCAGTACTTC	CASSGTGYQETQYF
TRBD1	-	TRBV11-1	TRBJ2-3	TGTGCCAGCAGCTTAAGACAGGGGCCAGATACGCAGTATTTT	CASSLRQGPDTQYF
-	-	TRBV10-2	TRBJ1-5	TGCGCCAGTAGTTCCCAGGGTGGCAAACAGCCCCAGCATTTT	CASSSQGGKQPQHF
-	-	TRBV27	TRBJ1-6	TGTGCCAGCAGTGACAAAGGCGTAAATTCACCCCTCCACTTT	CASSDKGVNSPLHF
TRBD2	-	TRBV9	TRBJ2-7	TGTGCCAGCAGCGTAGATCTAGCGGGAGTAGGCGAGCAGTACTTC	CASSVDLAGVGEQYF
-	-	TRBV11-2	TRBJ1-5	TGTGCCAGCAGCTTAGATCCGGGTGCCAGCAATCAGCCCCAGCATTTT	CASSLDPGASNQPQHF
TRBD1	-	TRBV30	TRBJ2-2	TGTGCCTGGCGACAGGGCGCCGACACCGGGGAGCTGTTTTTT	CAWRQGADTGELFF
-	few	TRBV7-2	TRBJ2-6	TGTGCCAGCAGCTTAGACACTGGGGCCAACGTCCTGACTTTC	CASSLDTGANVLTF
-	-	TRBV10-2	TRBJ2-5	TGCGCCAGCAGTGATGGAGGGGTGACCCAGTACTTC	CASSDGGVTQYF
TRBD2	-	TRBV11-2	TRBJ2-7	TGTGCCAGCAGCCAGAGGAGCGGGACCGGGGCCTACGAGCAGTACTTC	CASSQRSGTGAYEQYF
-	-	TRBV28	TRBJ2-7	TGTGCCAGCAGCCCCGGGCAGGGCACCTACGAGCAGTACTTC	CASSPGQGTYEQYF
-	-	TRBV5-1	TRBJ2-7	TGCGCCAGCAGCTTATTCTACACCGGGACTGGTAACGAGCAGTACTTC	CASSLFYTGTGNEQYF
TRBD1	-	TRBV13	TRBJ1-2	TGTGCCAGCAGCTCGTCGGACAGGGGGCCAACTGGCTACACCTTC	CASSSSDRGPTGYTF
-	-	TRBV10-3	TRBJ2-7	TGTGCCATCAGTGATGTGCACAACTCCTACGAGCAGTACTTC	CAISDVHNSYEQYF
-	few	TRBV27	TRBJ2-5	TGTGCCAGCAGTTTTAACAGGGCGGTAAAGACCCAGTACTTC	CASSFNRAVKTQYF
-	-	TRBV2	TRBJ2-1	TGTGCCAGCAGTGTTTCCAGGGACAATGAGCAGTTCTTC	CASSVSRDNEQFF
TRBD1	-	TRBV28	TRBJ2-3	TGTGCCAGCAACCGCCCGGGGACAGGAACCACAGATACGCAGTATTTT	CASNRPGTGTTDTQYF
-	few	TRBV11-1	TRBJ2-7	TGTGCCAGCAGCTCCGCCATAGACAGTCCTGGCTCCTACGAGCAGTACTTC	CASSSAIDSPGSYEQYF
-	few	TRBV30	TRBJ2-2	TGTGCCTGGAGCGTCTCCGAGACCGGGGAGCTGTTTTTT	CAWSVSETGELFF
TRBD2	once	TRBV5-1	TRBJ2-7	TGCGCCAGCAGCTTGGCCCCAGCGGGAGGGCTACCCTACGAGCAGTACTTC	CASSLAPAGGLPYEQYF
-	-	TRBV21-1	TRBJ2-7	TGTGCCAGGACCATCCCCGGGGGTAGCGGGAGGTCTAGCTCCTACGAGCAGTACTTC	CARTIPGGSGRSSSYEQYF
TRBD1	medium-sized	TRBV7-9	TRBJ1-2	TGTGCCAGCAGCGAGGGACAGTCGAGCTATGGCTACACCTTC	CASSEGQSSYGYTF
TRBD2	-	TRBV10-3	TRBJ2-7	TGTGCCATCAGTGCCCAGACTAGCGGGAGCGGTTACGAGCAGTACTTC	CAISAQTSGSGYEQYF